Shown below are 11 T cell receptor beta chains from a single sample sequenced in a study of beta chain features in type 1 diabetes. cDNA synthesis used the whole RNA isolate, giving expressed TCRB sequences. The data were produced by immunoSEQ multiplex PCR, yet TCRdb's version contains in-frame clones alone and is incomplete. Of more than 550,000 clones listed, around 15% are singletons. Which antigens these TCRs recognize remains unknown. Regarding the study as a whole: Significant though moderate, a shortening of TCRB CDR3s appeared in all four CD4+ subsets of Type 1 diabetes patients.

The sequenced material came from naive CD4+ T cells from blood. These TCRs come from a man between 18 and 35 years old with type 1 diabetes.

This clone was seen a few times. The chain recombines TRBV5-8 with TRBJ1-5; no definite D call. Germline values: CDR1 SGHTS, CDR2 YDEGEE. Trimming stripped 3 bases from V and 3 bases from J, with 10 bases between. This CDR3 region has 14 residues. The CDR3 DNA sequence: TGTGCCAGCAGCTCCTGGACCTTCAATCAGCCCCAGCATTTT. It is translated as CASSSWTFNQPQHF.

This chain joins TRBV5-1 and TRBJ2-5; unclear D gene. V was clipped by 0 bases and J by 2 bases, with 8 bases between them. This CDR3 is 14 amino acids long. Per germline, CDR1 SGHRS and CDR2 YFSETQ. The CDR3: CASSLETGQETQYF. CDR3 nucleotide sequence: TGCGCCAGCAGCTTGGAGACTGGACAAGAGACCCAGTACTTC.

The chain combines TRBV4-1 with TRBJ2-3; possible D gene TRBD2, 6 bases. With 4 bases removed from V and 4 bases from J, the gap between germline ends came to 15 bases. The CDR3 consists of 15 residues. CDR1 and CDR2 (germline): MGHRA, YSYEKL. CDR3: CASSRPGTVADTQYF. The DNA of the CDR3 is TGCGCCAGCAGCCGACCCGGGACTGTGGCAGATACGCAGTATTTT.

J is TRBJ2-2 and V is TRBV19; 9 bases are shared with TRBD1. CDR1 LNHDA and CDR2 SQIVND come from the germline V gene (reference sequence). This CDR3 comprises 16 residues. After removal of 7 bases from V and 6 bases from J, the junction contained 12 bases not matched to a gene. CDR3 sequence: CASTPRGQGEAGELFF. The CDR3 DNA follows: TGTGCCAGTACCCCCAGGGGACAGGGTGAAGCCGGGGAGCTGTTTTTT.

In this sample, this clone turned up a few times. The chain uses TRBV18 and TRBJ1-5; the D is unclear. CDR3 length: 12 amino acids. The germline gives CDR1 KGHSH, CDR2 LQKENI. The V end was cut by 3 bases, the J end by 9 bases, with 9 bases between. CDR3 sequence (DNA): TGTGCCAGCTCACCCTACCTTGGGCCCCAGCATTTT. Translating it yields CASSPYLGPQHF. Supplemented by reference TRBV18 and TRBJ1-5, the full variable domain reads NAGVMQNPRHLVRRRGQEARLRCSPMKGHSHVYWYRQLPEEGLKFMVYLQKENIIDESGMPKERFSAEFPKEGPSILRIQQVVRGDSAAYFCASSPYLGPQHFGDGTRLSIL.

The chain links TRBV30 to TRBJ1-5; possibly TRBD1 for D (5 bases). V was cut by 4 bases and J by 4 bases, with 17 bases left in between. Germline CDR1 GTSNPN, CDR2 SVGIG (reference sequence). The length of the CDR3 is 15 residues. In DNA, the CDR3 is TGTGCCTGGACTCCGGCCTCAGGGCGGAATCAGCCCCAGCATTTT. Its protein is CAWTPASGRNQPQHF.

The chain links TRBV11-2 to TRBJ2-3, with D perhaps TRBD1 or TRBD2 (5 bases each). The V end was cut by 4 bases, the J end by 2 bases, with 10 bases between. Germline V CDR1 and CDR2: SGHAT, FQNNGV. The CDR3 is made up of 14 amino acids. CDR3 DNA sequence: TGTGCCAGCAGCTCAGGGACGCACACAGATACGCAGTATTTT. Its protein is CASSSGTHTDTQYF.

This clone was detected only a few times. Sequence at one end of the junction differs from germline and may be a read error. V and J are TRBV7-7 and TRBJ2-1, with TRBD2 matching over 8 bases. The CDR3 runs 15 residues. The germline gives CDR1 SSHAT, CDR2 FNYEAQ (reference sequence). The CDR3 spells CASSTGTRKNNEQFF. The CDR3 nucleotides are TGTGCTAGCAGCACCGGGACTAGGAAAAACAATGAGCAGTTCTTC.

The V and J genes are TRBV30 and TRBJ2-7; no firm D call. V was trimmed by 0 bases and J by 6 bases, leaving 9 bases between them. Looked up from germline, CDR1 is GTSNPN and CDR2 is SVGIG (reference sequence). This CDR3 is 12 amino acids long. The CDR3 here is CAWSVGQVEQYF. CDR3 nucleotide sequence: TGTGCCTGGAGTGTTGGGCAGGTCGAGCAGTACTTC.

The CDR3 DNA sequence: TGCGCCAGCAGCCAAGATGTTGGTGGGAGAAGGGTAACTCAGCCCCAGCATTTT. Protein sequence: CASSQDVGGRRVTQPQHF. The J gene is TRBJ1-5, the V gene TRBV4-3; D is uncertain. V gave up 0 bases and J gave up 6 bases, with 21 bases separating them. This CDR3 is built from 18 residues. Looked up from germline, CDR1 is LGHNA and CDR2 is YSLEER.

The chain recombines TRBV5-1 with TRBJ2-7; 10 bases align to TRBD2. This CDR3 comprises 14 residues. The ends lost 4 bases at V and 3 bases at J; junction bases unmatched: 4. The germline gives CDR1 SGHRS, CDR2 YFSETQ. CDR3 in DNA: TGCGCCAGCAGCCCAACTAGCGGGAACTACGAGCAGTACTTC. Translated: CASSPTSGNYEQYF.